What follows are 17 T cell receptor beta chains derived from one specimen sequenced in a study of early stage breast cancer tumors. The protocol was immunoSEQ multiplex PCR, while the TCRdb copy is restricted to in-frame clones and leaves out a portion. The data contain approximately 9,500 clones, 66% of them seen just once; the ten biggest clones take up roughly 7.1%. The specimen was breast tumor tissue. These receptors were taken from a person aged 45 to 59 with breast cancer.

CDR3 region: CASSSGDRTTNEKLFF. Written as DNA, the CDR3 is TGTGCCAGCAGCTCAGGGGACAGAACAACTAATGAAAAACTGTTTTTT. The chain combines TRBV7-9 with TRBJ1-4; 7 nucleotides agree with TRBD1. The CDR3 contains 16 residues. Losses at the gene ends were 4 bases for V and 0 bases for J; bases not matched to a gene: 5. In germline, CDR1 is SEHNR, CDR2 FQNEAQ (reference sequence).

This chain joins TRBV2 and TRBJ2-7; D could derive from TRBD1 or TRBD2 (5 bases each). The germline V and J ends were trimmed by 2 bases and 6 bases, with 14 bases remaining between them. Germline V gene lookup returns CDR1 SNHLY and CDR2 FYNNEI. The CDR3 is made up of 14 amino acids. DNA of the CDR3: TGTGCCAGCAGTGAATCCAGGGCAGCGGTCGAGCAGTACTTC. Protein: CASSESRAAVEQYF.

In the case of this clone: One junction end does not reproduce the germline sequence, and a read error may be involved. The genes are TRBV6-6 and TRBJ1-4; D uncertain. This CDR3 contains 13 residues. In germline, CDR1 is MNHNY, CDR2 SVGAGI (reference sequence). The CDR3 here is CASTRAAKEKLFF. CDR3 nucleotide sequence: TGTGCCAGCACGAGGGCAGCTAAAGAAAAACTGTTTTTT.

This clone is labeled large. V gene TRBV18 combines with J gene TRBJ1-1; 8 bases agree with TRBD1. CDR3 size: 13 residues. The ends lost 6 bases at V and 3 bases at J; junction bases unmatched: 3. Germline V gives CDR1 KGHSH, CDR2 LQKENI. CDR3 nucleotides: TGTGCCAGCTCCCTGACAGGGGACACTGAAGCTTTCTTT. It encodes CASSLTGDTEAFF.

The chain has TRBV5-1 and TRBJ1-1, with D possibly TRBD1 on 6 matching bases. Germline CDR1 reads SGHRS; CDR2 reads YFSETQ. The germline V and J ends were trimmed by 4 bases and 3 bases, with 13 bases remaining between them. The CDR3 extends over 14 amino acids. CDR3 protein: CASSLRGWDTEAFF. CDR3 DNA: TGCGCCAGCAGCCTCAGGGGTTGGGACACTGAAGCTTTCTTT.

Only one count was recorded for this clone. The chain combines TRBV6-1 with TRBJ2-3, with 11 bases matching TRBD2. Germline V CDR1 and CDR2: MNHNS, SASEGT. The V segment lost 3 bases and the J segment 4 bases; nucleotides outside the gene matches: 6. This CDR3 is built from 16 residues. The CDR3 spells CASSDHLAGGPDTQYF. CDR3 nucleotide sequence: TGTGCCAGCAGTGATCACCTAGCGGGGGGTCCAGATACGCAGTATTTT.

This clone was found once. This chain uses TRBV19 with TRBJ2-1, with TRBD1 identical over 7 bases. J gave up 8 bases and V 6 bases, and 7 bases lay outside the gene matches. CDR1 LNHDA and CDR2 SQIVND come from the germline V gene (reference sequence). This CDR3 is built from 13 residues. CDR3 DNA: TGTGCCAGTAGAACAGGGGCGGGCGATGAGCAGTTCTTC. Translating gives CASRTGAGDEQFF.

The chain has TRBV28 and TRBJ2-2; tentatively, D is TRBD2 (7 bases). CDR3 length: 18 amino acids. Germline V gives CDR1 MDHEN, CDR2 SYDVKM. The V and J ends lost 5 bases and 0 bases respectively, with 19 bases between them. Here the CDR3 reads CASSHQGGGLTNTGELFF. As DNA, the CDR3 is TGTGCCAGCAGTCATCAAGGGGGGGGTTTAACGAACACCGGGGAGCTGTTTTTT.

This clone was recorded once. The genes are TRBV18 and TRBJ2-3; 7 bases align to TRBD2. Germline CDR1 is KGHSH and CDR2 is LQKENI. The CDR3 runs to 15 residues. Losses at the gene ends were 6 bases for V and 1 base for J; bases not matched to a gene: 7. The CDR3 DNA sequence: TGTGCCAGCTCCCGCACTAGCGTAGGCACAGATACGCAGTATTTT. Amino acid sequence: CASSRTSVGTDTQYF.

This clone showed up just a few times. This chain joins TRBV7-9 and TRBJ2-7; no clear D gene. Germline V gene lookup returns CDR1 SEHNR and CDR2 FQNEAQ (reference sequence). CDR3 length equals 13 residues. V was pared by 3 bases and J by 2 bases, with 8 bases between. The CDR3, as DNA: TGTGCCAGCAGCTTTGAGCCGGCCTACGAGCAGTACTTC. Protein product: CASSFEPAYEQYF.

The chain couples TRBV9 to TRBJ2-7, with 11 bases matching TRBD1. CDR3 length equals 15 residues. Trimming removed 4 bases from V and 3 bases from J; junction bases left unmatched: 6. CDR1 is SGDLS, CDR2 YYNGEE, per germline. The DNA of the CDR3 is TGTGCCAGCAGCTTGAGGGGACAGGGGGACTACGAGCAGTACTTC. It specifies CASSLRGQGDYEQYF.

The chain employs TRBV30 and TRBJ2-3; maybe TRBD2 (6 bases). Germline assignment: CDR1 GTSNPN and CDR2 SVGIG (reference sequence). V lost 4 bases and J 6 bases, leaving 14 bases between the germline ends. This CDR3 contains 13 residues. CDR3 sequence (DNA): TGTGCCTGGACCACTTTAGGGACTGATACGCAGTATTTT. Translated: CAWTTLGTDTQYF.

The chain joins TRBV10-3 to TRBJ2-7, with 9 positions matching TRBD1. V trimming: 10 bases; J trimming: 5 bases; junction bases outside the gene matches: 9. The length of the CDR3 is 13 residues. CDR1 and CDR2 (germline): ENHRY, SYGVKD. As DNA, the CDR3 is TGTGCCACTCTACCCGGGACAGGGAACGAGCAGTACTTC. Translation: CATLPGTGNEQYF.

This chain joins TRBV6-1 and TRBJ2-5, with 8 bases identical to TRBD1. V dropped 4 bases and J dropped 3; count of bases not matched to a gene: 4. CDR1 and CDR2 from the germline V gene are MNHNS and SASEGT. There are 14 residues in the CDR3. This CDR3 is CASSVVTGEETQYF. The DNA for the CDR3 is TGTGCCAGCAGTGTAGTGACAGGGGAAGAGACCCAGTACTTC.

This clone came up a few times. The CDR3 spells CASSLGPSSYNEQFF. As DNA, the CDR3 is TGTGCCAGCAGCTTAGGCCCCAGCTCCTACAATGAGCAGTTCTTC. This chain uses TRBV7-2 with TRBJ2-1; no reliable D call. This CDR3 contains 15 residues. The V and J ends lost 1 base and 0 bases respectively, with 7 bases between them. CDR1 and CDR2 from the germline V gene are SGHTA and FQGNSA.

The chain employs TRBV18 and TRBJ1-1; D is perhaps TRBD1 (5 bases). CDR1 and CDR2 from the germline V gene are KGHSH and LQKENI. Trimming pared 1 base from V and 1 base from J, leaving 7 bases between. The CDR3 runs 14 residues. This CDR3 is CASSPRQTNTEAFF. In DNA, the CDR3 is TGTGCCAGCTCACCACGACAGACGAACACTGAAGCTTTCTTT.

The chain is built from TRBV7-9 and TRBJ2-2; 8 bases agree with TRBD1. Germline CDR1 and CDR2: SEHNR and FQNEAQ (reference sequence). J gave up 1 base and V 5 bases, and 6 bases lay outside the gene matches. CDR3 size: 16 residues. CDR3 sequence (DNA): TGTGCCAGCAGCCCTAGGACAGGGTGGAACACCGGGGAGCTGTTTTTT. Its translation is CASSPRTGWNTGELFF.